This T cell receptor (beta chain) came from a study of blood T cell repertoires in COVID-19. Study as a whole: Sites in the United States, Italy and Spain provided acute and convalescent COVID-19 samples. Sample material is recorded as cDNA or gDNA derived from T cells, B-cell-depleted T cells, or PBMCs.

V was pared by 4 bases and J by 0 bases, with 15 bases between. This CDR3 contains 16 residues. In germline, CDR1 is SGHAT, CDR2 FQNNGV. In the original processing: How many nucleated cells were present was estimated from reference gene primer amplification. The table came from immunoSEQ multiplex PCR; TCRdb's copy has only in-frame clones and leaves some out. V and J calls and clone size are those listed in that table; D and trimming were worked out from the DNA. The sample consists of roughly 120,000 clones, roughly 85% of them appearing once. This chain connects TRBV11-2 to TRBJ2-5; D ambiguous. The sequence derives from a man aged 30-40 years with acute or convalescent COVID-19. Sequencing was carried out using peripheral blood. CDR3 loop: CASSSPAEPYQETQYF. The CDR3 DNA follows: TGTGCCAGCAGCTCCCCCGCAGAACCCTACCAAGAGACCCAGTACTTC.